The present T cell receptor beta chain was sequenced within a study of shared clonotypes between healthy human individuals. Study information: CD4 naive cells filled three plates per donor, CD4 memory three, CD8 naive two and CD8 memory one.

Sequencing used immunoSEQ multiplex PCR; TCRdb keeps in-frame clones, though not all of them. The sample records under 2,000,000 clones, about 94% being singletons. The V end was cut by 0 bases, the J end by 0 bases, with 9 bases between. This CDR3 comprises 16 residues. The V gene's germline CDR1 is SGDLS and CDR2 YYNGEE. CD8 cells regarded as naive lacked CD45RO, were positively chosen for CCR7, and omitted terminally differentiated effector memory CD45RA+ cells. Material: naive CD8+ T cells sorted from blood. This chain joins TRBV9 and TRBJ1-4, with a possible D match to TRBD1 (6 bases). This receptor was obtained from a man aged 18 to 30 in good health. CDR3 nucleotides: TGTGCCAGCAGCGTAGGGGACACCTCAACTAATGAAAAACTGTTTTTT. Protein sequence: CASSVGDTSTNEKLFF.